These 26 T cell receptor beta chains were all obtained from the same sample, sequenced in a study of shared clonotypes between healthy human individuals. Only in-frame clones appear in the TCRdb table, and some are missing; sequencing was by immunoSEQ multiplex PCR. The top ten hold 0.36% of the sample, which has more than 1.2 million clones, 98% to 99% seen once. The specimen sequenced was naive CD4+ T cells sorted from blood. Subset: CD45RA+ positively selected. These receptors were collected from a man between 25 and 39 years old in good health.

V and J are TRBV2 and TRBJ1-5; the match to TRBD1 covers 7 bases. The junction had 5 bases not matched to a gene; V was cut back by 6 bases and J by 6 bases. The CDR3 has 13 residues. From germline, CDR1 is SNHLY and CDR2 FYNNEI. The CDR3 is CASRENRGQPQHF. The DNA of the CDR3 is TGTGCCAGCAGGGAAAACAGGGGTCAGCCCCAGCATTTT. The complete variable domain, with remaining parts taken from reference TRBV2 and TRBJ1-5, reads EPEVTQTPSHQVTQMGQEVILRCVPISNHLYFYWYRQILGQKVEFLVSFYNNEISEKSEIFDDQFSVERPDGSNFTLKIRSTKLEDSAMYFCASRENRGQPQHFGDGTRLSIL.

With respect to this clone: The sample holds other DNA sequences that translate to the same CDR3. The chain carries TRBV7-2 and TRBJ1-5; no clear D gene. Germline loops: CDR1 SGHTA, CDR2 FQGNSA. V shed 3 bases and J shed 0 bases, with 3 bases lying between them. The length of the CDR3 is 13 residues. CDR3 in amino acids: CASSFFSNQPQHF. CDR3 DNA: TGTGCCAGCAGCTTTTTTAGCAATCAGCCCCAGCATTTT. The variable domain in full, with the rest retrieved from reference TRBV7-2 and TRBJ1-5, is GAGVSQSPSNKVTEKGKDVELRCDPISGHTALYWYRQSLGQGLEFLIYFQGNSAPDKSGLPSDRFSAERTGGSVSTLTIQRTQQEDSAVYLCASSFFSNQPQHFGDGTRLSIL.

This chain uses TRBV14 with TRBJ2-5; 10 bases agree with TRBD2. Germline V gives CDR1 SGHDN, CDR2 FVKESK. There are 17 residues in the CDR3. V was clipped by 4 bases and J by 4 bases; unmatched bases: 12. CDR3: CASSPSASGSWPETQYF. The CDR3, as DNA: TGTGCCAGCAGCCCGTCAGCTAGCGGGAGTTGGCCAGAGACCCAGTACTTC. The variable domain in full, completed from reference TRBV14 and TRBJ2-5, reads EAGVTQFPSHSVIEKGQTVTLRCDPISGHDNLYWYRRVMGKEIKFLLHFVKESKQDESGMPNNRFLAERTGGTYSTLKVQPAELEDSGVYFCASSPSASGSWPETQYFGPGTRLLVL.

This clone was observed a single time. The CDR3 coding sequence is TGTGCCAGCAGCTTGAGGGACGAGACCCAGTACTTC. This gives the protein CASSLRDETQYF. The V call is TRBV5-4, the J call TRBJ2-5; D possibly matches TRBD1 or TRBD2 (5 bases each). The CDR3 is made up of 12 amino acids. Between the trimmed V and J ends, which lost 1 base and 5 bases, there was a span of 6 bases. Germline V CDR1 and CDR2: SGHNT, YYREEE (reference sequence). Together with reference TRBV5-4 and TRBJ2-5, the CDR3 gives the full variable domain: ETGVTQSPTHLIKTRGQQVTLRCSSQSGHNTVSWYQQALGQGPQFIFQYYREEENGRGNFPPRFSGLQFPNYSSELNVNALELDDSALYLCASSLRDETQYFGPGTRLLVL.

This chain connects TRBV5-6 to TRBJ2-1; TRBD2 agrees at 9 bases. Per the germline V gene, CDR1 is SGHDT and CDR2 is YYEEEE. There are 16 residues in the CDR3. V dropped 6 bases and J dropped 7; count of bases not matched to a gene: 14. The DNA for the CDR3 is TGTGCCAGCAACGCACCACCCGGGACTAGCACTAATGAGCAGTTCTTC. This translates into CASNAPPGTSTNEQFF.

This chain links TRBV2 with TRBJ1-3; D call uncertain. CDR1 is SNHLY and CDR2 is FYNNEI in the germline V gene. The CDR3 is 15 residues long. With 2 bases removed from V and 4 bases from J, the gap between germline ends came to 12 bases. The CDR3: CASSETRLAGNTIYF. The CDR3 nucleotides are TGTGCCAGCAGTGAAACCCGATTGGCCGGAAACACCATATATTTT.

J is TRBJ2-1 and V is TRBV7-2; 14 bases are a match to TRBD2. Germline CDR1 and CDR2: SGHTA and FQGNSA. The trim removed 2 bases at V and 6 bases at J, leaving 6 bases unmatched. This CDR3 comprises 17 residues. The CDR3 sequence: CASSLSPGTSGSNEQFF. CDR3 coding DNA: TGTGCCAGCAGCTTATCACCCGGGACTAGCGGGAGCAATGAGCAGTTCTTC.

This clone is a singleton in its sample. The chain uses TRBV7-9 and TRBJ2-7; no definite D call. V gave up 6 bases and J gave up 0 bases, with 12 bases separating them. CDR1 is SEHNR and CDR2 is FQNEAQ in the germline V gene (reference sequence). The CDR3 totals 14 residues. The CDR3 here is CASRSETLSYEQYF. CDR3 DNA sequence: TGTGCCAGCAGATCAGAGACTCTCTCCTACGAGCAGTACTTC.

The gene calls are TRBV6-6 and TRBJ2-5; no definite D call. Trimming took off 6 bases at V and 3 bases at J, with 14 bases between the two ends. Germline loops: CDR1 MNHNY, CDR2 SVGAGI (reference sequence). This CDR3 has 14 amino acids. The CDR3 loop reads CASSPSTFKETQYF. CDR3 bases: TGTGCCAGCAGCCCTAGTACATTTAAAGAGACCCAGTACTTC.

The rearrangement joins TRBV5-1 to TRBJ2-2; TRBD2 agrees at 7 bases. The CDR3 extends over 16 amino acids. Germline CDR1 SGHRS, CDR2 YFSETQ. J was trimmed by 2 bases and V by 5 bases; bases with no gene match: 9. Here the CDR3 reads CASSREASGNTGELFF. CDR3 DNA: TGCGCCAGCAGTAGAGAAGCTAGCGGAAACACCGGGGAGCTGTTTTTT.

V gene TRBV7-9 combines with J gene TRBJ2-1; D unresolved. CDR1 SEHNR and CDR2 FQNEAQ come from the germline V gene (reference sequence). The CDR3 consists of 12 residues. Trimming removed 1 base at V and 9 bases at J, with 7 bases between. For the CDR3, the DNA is TGTGCCAGCAGCTTAGTGGTTGGTGAGCAGTTCTTC. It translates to CASSLVVGEQFF.

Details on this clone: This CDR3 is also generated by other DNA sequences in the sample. The CDR3 here is CSVDQGETQYF. In nucleotides, the CDR3 is TGCAGCGTTGATCAGGGAGAGACCCAGTACTTC. This chain links TRBV29-1 with TRBJ2-5; possibly TRBD1 for D (5 bases). Germline V CDR1 and CDR2: SQVTM, ANQGSEA. Deletions cut 3 bases from V and 4 bases from J, with 6 bases between. The CDR3 spans 11 residues.

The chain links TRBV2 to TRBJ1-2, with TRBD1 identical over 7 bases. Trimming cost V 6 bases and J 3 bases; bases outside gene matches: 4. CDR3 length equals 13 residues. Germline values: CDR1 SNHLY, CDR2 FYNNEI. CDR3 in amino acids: CASRDREDYGYTF. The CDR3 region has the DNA TGTGCCAGCAGAGACAGGGAGGACTATGGCTACACCTTC. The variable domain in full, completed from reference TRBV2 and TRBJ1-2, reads EPEVTQTPSHQVTQMGQEVILRCVPISNHLYFYWYRQILGQKVEFLVSFYNNEISEKSEIFDDQFSVERPDGSNFTLKIRSTKLEDSAMYFCASRDREDYGYTFGSGTRLTVV.

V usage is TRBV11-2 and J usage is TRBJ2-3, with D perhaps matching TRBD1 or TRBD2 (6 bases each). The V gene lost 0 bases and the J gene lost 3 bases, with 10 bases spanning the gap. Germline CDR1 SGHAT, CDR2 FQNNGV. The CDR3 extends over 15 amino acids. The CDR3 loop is CASSLEGAGTDTQYF. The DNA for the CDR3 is TGTGCCAGCAGCTTAGAGGGGGCGGGAACAGATACGCAGTATTTT. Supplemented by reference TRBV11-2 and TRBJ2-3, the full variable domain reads EAGVAQSPRYKIIEKRQSVAFWCNPISGHATLYWYQQILGQGPKLLIQFQNNGVVDDSQLPKDRFSAERLKGVDSTLKIQPAKLEDSAVYLCASSLEGAGTDTQYFGPGTRLTVL.

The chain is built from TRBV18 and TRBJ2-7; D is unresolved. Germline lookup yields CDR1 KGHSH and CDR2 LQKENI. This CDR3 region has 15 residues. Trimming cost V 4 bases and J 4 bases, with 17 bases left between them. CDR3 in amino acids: CASSQLAQAIYEQYF. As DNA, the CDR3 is TGTGCCAGCTCACAGTTAGCCCAGGCGATTTACGAGCAGTACTTC.

The CDR3 sequence: CSVEGARGIYGYTF. The CDR3 DNA reads TGCAGCGTTGAAGGGGCCAGGGGCATCTATGGCTACACCTTC. The chain combines TRBV29-1 with TRBJ1-2; weak D call: TRBD1 (6 bases). The germline V gene encodes CDR1 SQVTM and CDR2 ANQGSEA. The V and J ends lost 1 base and 4 bases respectively, with 13 bases between them. The CDR3 covers 14 residues.

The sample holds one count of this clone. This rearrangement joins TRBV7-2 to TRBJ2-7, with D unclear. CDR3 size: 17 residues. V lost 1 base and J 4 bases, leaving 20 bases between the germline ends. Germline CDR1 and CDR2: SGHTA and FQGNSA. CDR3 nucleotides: TGTGCCAGCAGCTTAGGGTATTTTGGACGGAAGTTTTACGAGCAGTACTTC. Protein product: CASSLGYFGRKFYEQYF. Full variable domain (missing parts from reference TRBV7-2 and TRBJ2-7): GAGVSQSPSNKVTEKGKDVELRCDPISGHTALYWYRQSLGQGLEFLIYFQGNSAPDKSGLPSDRFSAERTGGSVSTLTIQRTQQEDSAVYLCASSLGYFGRKFYEQYFGPGTRLTVT.

The CDR3: CASTPGATGVYEQYF. Written as DNA, the CDR3 is TGTGCCAGCACGCCCGGGGCGACAGGGGTTTACGAGCAGTACTTC. The chain links TRBV6-5 to TRBJ2-7; 8 nucleotides align to TRBD1. Germline CDR1 is MNHEY and CDR2 is SVGAGI. This CDR3 spans 15 amino acids. V shed 7 bases and J 4 bases; nucleotides not matched to a gene: 12.

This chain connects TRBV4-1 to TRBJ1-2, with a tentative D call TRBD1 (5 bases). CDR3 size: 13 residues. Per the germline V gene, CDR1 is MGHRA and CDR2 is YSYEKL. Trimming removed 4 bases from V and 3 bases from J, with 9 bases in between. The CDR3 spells CASSPDRYYGYTF. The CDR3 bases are TGCGCCAGCAGCCCCGACAGATACTATGGCTACACCTTC.

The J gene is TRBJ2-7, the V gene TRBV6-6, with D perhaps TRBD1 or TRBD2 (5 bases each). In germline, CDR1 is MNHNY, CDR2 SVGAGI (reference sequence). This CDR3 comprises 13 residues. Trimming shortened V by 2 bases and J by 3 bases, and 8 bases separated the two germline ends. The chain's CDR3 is CASSYGGIYEQYF. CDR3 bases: TGTGCCAGCAGTTACGGGGGAATCTACGAGCAGTACTTC.

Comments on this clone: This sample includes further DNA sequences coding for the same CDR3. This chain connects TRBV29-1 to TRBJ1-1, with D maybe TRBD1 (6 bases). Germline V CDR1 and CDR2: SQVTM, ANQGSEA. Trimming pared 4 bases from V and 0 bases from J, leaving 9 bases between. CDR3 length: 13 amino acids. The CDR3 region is CSVGGLMNTEAFF. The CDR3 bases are TGCAGCGTTGGGGGGCTGATGAACACTGAAGCTTTCTTT.

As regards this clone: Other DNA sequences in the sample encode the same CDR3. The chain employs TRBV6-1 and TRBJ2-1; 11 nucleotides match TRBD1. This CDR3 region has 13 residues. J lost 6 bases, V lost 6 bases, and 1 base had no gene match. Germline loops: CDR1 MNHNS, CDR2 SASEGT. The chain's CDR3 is CASRGTGGNEQFF. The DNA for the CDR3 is TGTGCCAGCAGGGGGACAGGGGGCAATGAGCAGTTCTTC.

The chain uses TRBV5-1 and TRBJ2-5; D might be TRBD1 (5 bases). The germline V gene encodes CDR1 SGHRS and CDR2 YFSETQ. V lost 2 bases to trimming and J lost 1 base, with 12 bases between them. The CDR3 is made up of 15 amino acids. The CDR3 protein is CASSFGAGGQETQYF. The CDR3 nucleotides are TGCGCCAGCAGCTTTGGGGCAGGCGGCCAAGAGACCCAGTACTTC.

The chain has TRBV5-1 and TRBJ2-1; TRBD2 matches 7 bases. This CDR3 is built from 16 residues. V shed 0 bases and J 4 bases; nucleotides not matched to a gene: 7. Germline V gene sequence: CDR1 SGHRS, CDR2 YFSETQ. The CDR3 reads CASSLGLAEGYNEQFF. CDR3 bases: TGCGCCAGCAGCTTGGGGCTAGCGGAGGGGTACAATGAGCAGTTCTTC.

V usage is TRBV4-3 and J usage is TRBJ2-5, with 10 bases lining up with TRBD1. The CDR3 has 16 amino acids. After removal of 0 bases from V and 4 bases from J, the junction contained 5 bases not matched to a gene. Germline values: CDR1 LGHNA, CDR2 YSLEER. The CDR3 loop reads CASSQEGGTGVETQYF. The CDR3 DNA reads TGCGCCAGCAGCCAAGAGGGGGGGACAGGGGTAGAGACCCAGTACTTC.

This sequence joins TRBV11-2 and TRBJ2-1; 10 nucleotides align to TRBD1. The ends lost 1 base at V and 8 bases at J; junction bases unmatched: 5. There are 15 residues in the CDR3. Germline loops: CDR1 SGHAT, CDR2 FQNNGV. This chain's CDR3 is CASSLGDRGRDEQFF. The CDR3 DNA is TGTGCCAGCAGCTTAGGAGACAGGGGGCGGGATGAGCAGTTCTTC.